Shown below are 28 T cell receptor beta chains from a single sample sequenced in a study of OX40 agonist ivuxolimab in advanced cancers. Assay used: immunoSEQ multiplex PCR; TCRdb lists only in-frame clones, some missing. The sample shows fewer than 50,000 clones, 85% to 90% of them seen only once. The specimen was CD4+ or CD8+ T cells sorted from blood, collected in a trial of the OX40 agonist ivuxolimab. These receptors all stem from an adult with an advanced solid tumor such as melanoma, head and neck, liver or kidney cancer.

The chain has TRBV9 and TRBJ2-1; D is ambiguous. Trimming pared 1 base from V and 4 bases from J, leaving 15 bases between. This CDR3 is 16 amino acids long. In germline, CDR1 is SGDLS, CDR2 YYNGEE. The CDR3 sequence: CASSVHRAENYNEQFF. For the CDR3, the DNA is TGTGCCAGCAGCGTACATAGGGCAGAGAATTACAATGAGCAGTTCTTC.

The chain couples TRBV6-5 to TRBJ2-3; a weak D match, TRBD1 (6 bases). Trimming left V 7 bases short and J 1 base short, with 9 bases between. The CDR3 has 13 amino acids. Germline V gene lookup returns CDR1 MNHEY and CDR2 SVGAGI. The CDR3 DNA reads TGTGCCAGCAACGAGGGGGGCACAGATACGCAGTATTTT. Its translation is CASNEGGTDTQYF.

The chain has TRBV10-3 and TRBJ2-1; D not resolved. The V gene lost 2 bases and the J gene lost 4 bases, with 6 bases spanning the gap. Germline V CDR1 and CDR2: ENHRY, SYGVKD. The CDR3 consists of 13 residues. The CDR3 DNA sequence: TGTGCCATCAGTGAGCCGATATACAATGAGCAGTTCTTC. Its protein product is CAISEPIYNEQFF.

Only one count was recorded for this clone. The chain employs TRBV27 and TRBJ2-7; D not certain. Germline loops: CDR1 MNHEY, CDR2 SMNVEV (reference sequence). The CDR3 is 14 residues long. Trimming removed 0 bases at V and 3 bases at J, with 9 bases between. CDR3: CASSLSVGNYEQYF. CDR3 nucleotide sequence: TGTGCCAGCAGTTTATCTGTGGGTAACTACGAGCAGTACTTC.

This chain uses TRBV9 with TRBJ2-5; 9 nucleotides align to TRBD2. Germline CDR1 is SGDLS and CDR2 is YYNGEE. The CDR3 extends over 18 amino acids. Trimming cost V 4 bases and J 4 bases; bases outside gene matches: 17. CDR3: CASSLRSGGTIKGETQYF. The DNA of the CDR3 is TGTGCCAGCAGCCTTAGGAGCGGGGGGACAATAAAGGGAGAGACCCAGTACTTC.

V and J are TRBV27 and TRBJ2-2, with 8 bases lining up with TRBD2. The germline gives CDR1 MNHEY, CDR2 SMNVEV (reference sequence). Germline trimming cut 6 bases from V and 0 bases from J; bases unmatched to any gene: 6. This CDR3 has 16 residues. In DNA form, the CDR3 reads TGTGCCAGCAGCCCATATAGCGGGACGAACACCGGGGAGCTGTTTTTT. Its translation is CASSPYSGTNTGELFF.

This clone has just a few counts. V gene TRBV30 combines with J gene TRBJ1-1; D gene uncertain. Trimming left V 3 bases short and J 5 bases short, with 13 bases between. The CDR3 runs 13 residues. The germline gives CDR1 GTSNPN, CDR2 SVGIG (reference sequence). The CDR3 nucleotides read TGTGCCTGGAGCAGCGGGGTGGGAACTGAAGCTTTCTTT. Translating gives CAWSSGVGTEAFF.

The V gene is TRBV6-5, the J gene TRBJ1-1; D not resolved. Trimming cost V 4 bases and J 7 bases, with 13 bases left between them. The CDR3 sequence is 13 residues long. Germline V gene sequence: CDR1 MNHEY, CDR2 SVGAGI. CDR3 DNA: TGTGCCAGCAGTTTCATGCAAGGAGGTGAAGCTTTCTTT. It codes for CASSFMQGGEAFF.

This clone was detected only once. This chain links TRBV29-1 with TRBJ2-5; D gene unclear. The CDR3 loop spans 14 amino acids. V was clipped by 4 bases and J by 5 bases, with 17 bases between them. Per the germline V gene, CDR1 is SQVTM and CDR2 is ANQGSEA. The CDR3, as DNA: TGCAGCGTTGTCGGTGGGGTTAATTTCGAGACCCAGTACTTC. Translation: CSVVGGVNFETQYF.

The CDR3 protein is CASVGLAGYEQYF. CDR3 bases: TGTGCCAGTGTGGGACTAGCGGGATACGAGCAGTACTTC. This chain joins TRBV19 and TRBJ2-7; 13 positions match TRBD2. After removal of 8 bases from V and 4 bases from J, the junction contained 2 bases not matched to a gene. The CDR3 sequence is 13 residues long. The germline V gene has CDR1 LNHDA and CDR2 SQIVND (reference sequence).

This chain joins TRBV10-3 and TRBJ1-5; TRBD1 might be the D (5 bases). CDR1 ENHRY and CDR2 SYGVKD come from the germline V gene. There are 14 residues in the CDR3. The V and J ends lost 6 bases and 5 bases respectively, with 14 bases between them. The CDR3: CAISPLGDHQPQHF. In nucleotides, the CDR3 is TGTGCCATCAGCCCTTTGGGGGATCATCAGCCCCAGCATTTT.

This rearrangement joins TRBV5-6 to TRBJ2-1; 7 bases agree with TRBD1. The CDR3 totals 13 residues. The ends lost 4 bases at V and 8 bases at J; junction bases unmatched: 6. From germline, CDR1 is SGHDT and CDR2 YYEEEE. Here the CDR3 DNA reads TGTGCCAGCAGCCCGACAGGGACCCATGAGCAGTTCTTC. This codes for CASSPTGTHEQFF.

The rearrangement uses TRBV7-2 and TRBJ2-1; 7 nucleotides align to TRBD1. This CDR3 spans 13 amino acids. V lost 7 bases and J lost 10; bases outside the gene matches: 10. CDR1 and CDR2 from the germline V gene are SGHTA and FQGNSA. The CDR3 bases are TGTGCCAGCACCTTGGGGACAGCGAAAGAGCAGTTCTTC. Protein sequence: CASTLGTAKEQFF.

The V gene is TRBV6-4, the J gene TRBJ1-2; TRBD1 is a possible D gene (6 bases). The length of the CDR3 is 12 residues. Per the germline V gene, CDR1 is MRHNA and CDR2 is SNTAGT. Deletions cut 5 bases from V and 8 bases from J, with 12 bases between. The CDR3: CASSSGAGGYTF. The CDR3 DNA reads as TGTGCCAGCAGTTCAGGGGCTGGAGGCTACACCTTC.

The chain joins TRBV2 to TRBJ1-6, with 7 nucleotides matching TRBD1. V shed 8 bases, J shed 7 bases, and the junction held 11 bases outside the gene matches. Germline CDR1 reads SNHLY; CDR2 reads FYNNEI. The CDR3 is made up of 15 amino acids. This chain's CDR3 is CASWTTRDRNSPLHF. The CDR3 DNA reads TGTGCCAGCTGGACGACCCGGGACAGAAATTCACCCCTCCACTTT.

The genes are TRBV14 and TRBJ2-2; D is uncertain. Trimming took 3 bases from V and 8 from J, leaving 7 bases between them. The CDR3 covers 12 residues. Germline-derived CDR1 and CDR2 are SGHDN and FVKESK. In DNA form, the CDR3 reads TGTGCCAGCAGCCATCTCAGGGGGGAGCTGTTTTTT. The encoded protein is CASSHLRGELFF.

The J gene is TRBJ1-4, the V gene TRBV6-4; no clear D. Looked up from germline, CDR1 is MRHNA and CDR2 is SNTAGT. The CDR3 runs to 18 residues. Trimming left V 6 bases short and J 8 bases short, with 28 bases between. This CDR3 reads CASSKLPTRGRLDEKLFF. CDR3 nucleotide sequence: TGTGCCAGCAGCAAACTACCTACTCGGGGAAGGCTTGACGAAAAACTGTTTTTT.

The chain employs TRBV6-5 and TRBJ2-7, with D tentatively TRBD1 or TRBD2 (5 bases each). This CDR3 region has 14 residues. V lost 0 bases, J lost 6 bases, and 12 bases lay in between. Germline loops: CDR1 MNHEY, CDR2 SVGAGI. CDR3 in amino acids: CASSYSRGESEQYF. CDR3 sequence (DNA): TGTGCCAGCAGTTACTCGAGAGGGGAGAGCGAGCAGTACTTC.

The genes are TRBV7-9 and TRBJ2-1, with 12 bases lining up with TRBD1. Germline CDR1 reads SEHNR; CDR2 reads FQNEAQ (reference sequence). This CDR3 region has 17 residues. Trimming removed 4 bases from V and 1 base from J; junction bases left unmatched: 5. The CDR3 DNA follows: TGTGCCAGCAGCTCAGGGACAGGGGGCCTATCCTACAATGAGCAGTTCTTC. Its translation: CASSSGTGGLSYNEQFF.

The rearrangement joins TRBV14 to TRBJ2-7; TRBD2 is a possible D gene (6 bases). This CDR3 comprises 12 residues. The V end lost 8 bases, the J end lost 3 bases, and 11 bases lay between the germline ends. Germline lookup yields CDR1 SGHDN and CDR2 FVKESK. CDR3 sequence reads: CASGISGYEQYF. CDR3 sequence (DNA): TGTGCCAGCGGGATTAGCGGCTACGAGCAGTACTTC.

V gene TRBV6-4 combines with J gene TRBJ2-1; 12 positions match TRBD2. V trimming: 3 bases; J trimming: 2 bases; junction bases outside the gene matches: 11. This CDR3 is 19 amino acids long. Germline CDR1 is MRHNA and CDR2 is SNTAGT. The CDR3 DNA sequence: TGTGCCAGCAGTGAGGGCCCTAGCGGGGGGGCCCTAGCCTACAATGAGCAGTTCTTC. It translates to CASSEGPSGGALAYNEQFF.

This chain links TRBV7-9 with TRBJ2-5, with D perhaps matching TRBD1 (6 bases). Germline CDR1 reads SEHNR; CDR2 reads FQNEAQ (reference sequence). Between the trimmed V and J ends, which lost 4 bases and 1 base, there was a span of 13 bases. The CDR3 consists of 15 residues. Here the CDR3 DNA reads TGTGCCAGCAGCTCCCTTGACAGGTCCCAAGAGACCCAGTACTTC. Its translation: CASSSLDRSQETQYF.

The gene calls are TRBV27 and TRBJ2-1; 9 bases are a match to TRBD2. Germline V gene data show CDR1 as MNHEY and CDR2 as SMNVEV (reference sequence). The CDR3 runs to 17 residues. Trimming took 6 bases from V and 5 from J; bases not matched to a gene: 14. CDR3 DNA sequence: TGTGCCAGCAGCCCATATCCTAGCGGGATCTTTGACAATGAGCAGTTCTTC. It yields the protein CASSPYPSGIFDNEQFF.

The CDR3 protein is CASSQGPMDTQYF. For the CDR3, the DNA is TGCGCCAGCAGCCAAGGGCCTATGGATACGCAGTATTTT. The V call is TRBV4-1, the J call TRBJ2-3; D unclear. Trimming removed 1 base at V and 6 bases at J, with 8 bases between. The CDR3 consists of 13 residues. Germline V CDR1 and CDR2: MGHRA, YSYEKL.

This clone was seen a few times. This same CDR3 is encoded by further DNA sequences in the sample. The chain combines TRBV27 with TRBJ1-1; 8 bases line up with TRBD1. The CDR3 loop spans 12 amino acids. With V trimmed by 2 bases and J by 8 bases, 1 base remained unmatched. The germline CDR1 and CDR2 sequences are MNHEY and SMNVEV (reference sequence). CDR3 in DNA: TGTGCCAGCAGTTTAAGACAGGGGGAAGCTTTCTTT. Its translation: CASSLRQGEAFF.

Written as DNA, the CDR3 is TGTGCCAGCAGCTTACTAGAGGGTACCTACGAGCAGTACTTC. It specifies CASSLLEGTYEQYF. The gene calls are TRBV7-6 and TRBJ2-7; D might be TRBD2 (5 bases). CDR3 size: 14 residues. Germline CDR1 SGHVS, CDR2 FNYEAQ. Trimming shortened V by 2 bases and J by 2 bases, and 10 bases separated the two germline ends.

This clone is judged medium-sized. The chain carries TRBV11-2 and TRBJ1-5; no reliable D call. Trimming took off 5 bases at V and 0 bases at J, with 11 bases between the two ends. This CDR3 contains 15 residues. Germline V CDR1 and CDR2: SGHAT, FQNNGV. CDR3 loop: CASSRMGNSNQPQHF. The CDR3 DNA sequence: TGTGCCAGCAGCCGGATGGGTAATAGCAATCAGCCCCAGCATTTT.

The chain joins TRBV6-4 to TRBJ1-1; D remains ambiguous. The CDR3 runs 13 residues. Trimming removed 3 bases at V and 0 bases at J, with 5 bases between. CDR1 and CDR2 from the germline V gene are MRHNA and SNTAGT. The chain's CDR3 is CASSDKVNTEAFF. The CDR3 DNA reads TGTGCCAGCAGTGATAAGGTGAACACTGAAGCTTTCTTT.